This TCR beta chain emerged from a study of pediatric ulcerative colitis. General observations from the study: Compared with controls, ulcerative colitis showed greater blood-rectum clone sharing.

In this sample, this clone turned up a few times. Its antigen is still unknown. One end of the junction is discordant with germline, which a read error may explain. Germline CDR1 is SGHTS and CDR2 is YDEGEE. The CDR3 length is 10 residues. Method: immunoSEQ multiplex PCR; TCRdb's copy keeps in-frame clones and lacks some. The table lists tens of thousands of clones, roughly nine tenths of them singletons, with around 3.5% in the top ten. This sequence originates from a boy aged 10-17 years with severe ulcerative colitis. The sample comprised blood. This sequence joins TRBV5-8 and TRBJ1-2; D remains unclear. The CDR3 DNA reads as TGTGCCAGCAGCTTTTACGAGCCCTTCTTC. The encoded protein is CASSFYEPFF.